A selection of T cell receptor beta chains follows, all from one sample in a study of cytomegalovirus exposure and HLA in healthy donors. Measured with immunoSEQ multiplex PCR; TCRdb has only the in-frame clones, and not every one. The sample consists of roughly 230,000 clones, approximately 78% of them appearing once. The sequenced material came from PBMCs. These receptors originate from a boy younger than 18 in good health and CMV-seronegative. Each CDR3 is given with its conserved first and last residue. The D gene is left open where the match is weak. Expanded clones get a size class; other rows say once, few or many, or leave the size out.

>NA|TRBV5-1|NA|TRBJ2-2
CASSFQGRNTGELFF
TGCGCCAGCAGCTTTCAGGGGAGGAACACCGGGGAGCTGTTTTTT
>NA|TRBV29-1|TRBD1|TRBJ2-1
CSVGWDRVYNEQFF
TGCAGCGTTGGCTGGGACAGGGTGTACAATGAGCAGTTCTTC
>NA|TRBV27|TRBD1|TRBJ2-3
CASSLDQGADTQYF
TGTGCCAGCAGTTTGGACCAGGGGGCAGATACGCAGTATTTT
>NA|TRBV9|TRBD2|TRBJ2-7
CASSLGGGLSYEQYF
TGTGCCAGCAGCCTCGGGGGGGGTCTTAGCTACGAGCAGTACTTC
>NA|TRBV5-1|TRBD1|TRBJ1-2
CASSLGPGQGARGYGYTF
TGCGCCAGCAGCTTGGGGCCGGGACAGGGGGCGCGGGGCTATGGCTACACCTTC
>NA|TRBV13|NA|TRBJ2-3
CASSLDRAFMDTQYF
TGTGCCAGCAGCTTAGACAGGGCGTTCATGGATACGCAGTATTTT
>NA|TRBV6-4|NA|TRBJ2-2
CASSETPRTGELFF
TGTGCCAGCAGTGAGACCCCCAGGACCGGGGAGCTGTTTTTT
>NA|TRBV30|NA|TRBJ1-5
CAWSRGGGFYQPQHF
TGTGCCTGGAGCCGAGGGGGTGGTTTTTATCAGCCCCAGCATTTT
>NA|TRBV7-9|TRBD1|TRBJ1-1
CASSLGTGDTEAFF
TGTGCCAGCAGCTTAGGGACAGGAGACACTGAAGCTTTCTTT
>NA|TRBV30|TRBD2|TRBJ2-7
CAWSVLAGGEQYF
TGTGCCTGGAGTGTACTCGCGGGGGGCGAGCAGTACTTC
>NA|TRBV27|TRBD2|TRBJ2-3
CASSFGTSGDTQYF
TGTGCCAGCAGTTTTGGGACTAGCGGAGATACGCAGTATTTT
>NA|TRBV5-4|NA|TRBJ1-1
CASSSGPPLSGNTEAFF
TGTGCCAGCAGCTCCGGGCCTCCTCTCAGCGGGAACACTGAAGCTTTCTTT
>few|TRBV4-1|NA|TRBJ1-1
CASSQIGEGAHTEAFF
TGCGCCAGCAGCCAAATAGGGGAAGGGGCCCACACTGAAGCTTTCTTT
>NA|TRBV9|TRBD2|TRBJ2-2
CASSVEGGSGSGELFF
TGTGCCAGCAGCGTAGAGGGAGGGAGTGGATCAGGGGAGCTGTTTTTT
>NA|TRBV5-1|TRBD1|TRBJ1-2
CASSLEAGGGGYTF
TGCGCCAGCAGCTTGGAGGCAGGGGGTGGTGGCTACACCTTC
>NA|TRBV2|NA|TRBJ1-1
CALSGGNLGTEAFF
TGTGCCCTCTCGGGGGGGAATTTGGGGACTGAAGCTTTCTTT
>NA|TRBV7-2|TRBD1|TRBJ2-2
CASSLRQGPGELFF
TGTGCCAGCAGCTTACGACAGGGGCCCGGGGAGCTGTTTTTT
>NA|TRBV5-1|NA|TRBJ2-7
CASSLQGTLAYEQYF
TGCGCCAGCAGCCTACAGGGGACTTTAGCCTACGAGCAGTACTTC
>few|TRBV30|NA|TRBJ1-1
CAWSRGFGTEAFF
TGTGCCTGGAGCAGGGGTTTCGGCACTGAAGCTTTCTTT
>NA|TRBV11-2|TRBD1|TRBJ1-2
CASSLAGTGTYGYTF
TGTGCCAGCAGCTTAGCCGGGACAGGGACCTATGGCTACACCTTC
>NA|TRBV7-8|NA|TRBJ1-1
CASSLGRQGPTEAFF
TGTGCCAGCAGCTTAGGCCGTCAGGGGCCCACTGAAGCTTTCTTT
>NA|TRBV5-4|TRBD2|TRBJ2-1
CASKGREPYNEQFF
TGTGCCAGCAAAGGGCGGGAGCCCTACAATGAGCAGTTCTTC
>NA|TRBV4-1|TRBD1|TRBJ2-3
CASSRTGPSTDTQYF
TGCGCCAGCAGCCGGACAGGCCCAAGTACAGATACGCAGTATTTT
>NA|TRBV6-1|TRBD1|TRBJ2-1
CASSGKTGWPYNERFF
TGTGCCAGCAGTGGAAAGACAGGGTGGCCCTACAATGAGCGGTTCTTC
>NA|TRBV2|NA|TRBJ1-4
CASSIRQDGDGKLFF
TGTGCCAGCAGTATCCGACAGGATGGGGACGGAAAACTGTTTTTT
>few|TRBV11-2|TRBD2|TRBJ2-7
CASSRVGGTTGQYF
TGTGCCAGCAGCCGGGTCGGGGGGACTACGGGGCAGTACTTC
>NA|TRBV7-9|TRBD2|TRBJ2-3
CASSAQAGGPGDTQYF
TGTGCCAGCAGCGCCCAAGCGGGAGGGCCAGGGGATACGCAGTATTTT
>NA|TRBV7-8|NA|TRBJ1-2
CASTRVIVQAYGYTF
TGTGCCAGCACCAGGGTGATTGTCCAAGCCTATGGCTACACCTTC
>NA|TRBV5-1|TRBD1|TRBJ1-6
CASSSGTPGTGDSPLHF
TGCGCCAGCAGCTCCGGCACCCCCGGGACAGGGGATTCACCCCTCCACTTT
>few|TRBV5-8|TRBD1|TRBJ1-5
CASSLGYGTGGVNQPQHF
TGTGCCAGCAGCTTGGGATACGGGACAGGGGGCGTCAATCAGCCCCAGCATTTT
>NA|TRBV18|TRBD2|TRBJ2-3
CASSPRTSGGTDTQYF
TGTGCCAGCTCACCACGTACTAGCGGGGGCACAGATACGCAGTATTTT
>once|TRBV19|TRBD1|TRBJ1-2
CASREDRDGGYTF
TGTGCCAGTAGGGAAGACAGGGATGGTGGCTACACCTTC
>few|TRBV27|NA|TRBJ2-7
CASSRVGQGYEQYF
TGTGCCAGCAGCAGGGTTGGGCAGGGCTACGAGCAGTACTTC
>NA|TRBV11-3|TRBD1|TRBJ2-6
CASRRRVNRGTSSGANVLTF
TGTGCCAGCAGACGTCGCGTCAACAGGGGCACTAGCTCTGGGGCCAACGTCCTGACTTTC
>NA|TRBV11-2|NA|TRBJ1-2
CASSLNPDGYTF
TGTGCCAGCAGCTTAAATCCGGATGGCTACACCTTC
>NA|TRBV6-5|NA|TRBJ2-7
CASSNTGYPHEQYF
TGTGCCAGCAGTAATACAGGGTATCCCCACGAGCAGTACTTC
>few|TRBV5-1|NA|TRBJ1-1
CASSAQTGNTEAFF
TGCGCCAGCAGCGCCCAGACGGGGAACACTGAAGCTTTCTTT
>once|TRBV5-1|NA|TRBJ2-5
CASSLEFGFGQETQYF
TGCGCCAGCAGCTTGGAATTCGGATTCGGGCAAGAGACCCAGTACTTC
>NA|TRBV5-6|TRBD1|TRBJ1-2
CASSLNQGDGYTF
TGTGCCAGCAGCTTGAACCAGGGGGATGGCTACACCTTC